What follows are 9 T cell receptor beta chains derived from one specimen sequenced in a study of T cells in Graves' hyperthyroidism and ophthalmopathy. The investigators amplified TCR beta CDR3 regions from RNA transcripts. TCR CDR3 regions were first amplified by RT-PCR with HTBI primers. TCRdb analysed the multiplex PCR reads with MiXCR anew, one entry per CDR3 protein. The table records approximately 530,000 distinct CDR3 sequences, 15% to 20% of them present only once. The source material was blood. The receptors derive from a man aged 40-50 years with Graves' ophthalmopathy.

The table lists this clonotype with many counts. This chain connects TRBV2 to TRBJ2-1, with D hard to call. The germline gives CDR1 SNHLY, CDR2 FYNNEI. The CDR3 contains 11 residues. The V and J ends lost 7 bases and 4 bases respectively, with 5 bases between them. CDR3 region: CASTYYNEQFF. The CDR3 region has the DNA TGTGCCAGCACCTATTACAATGAGCAGTTCTTC.

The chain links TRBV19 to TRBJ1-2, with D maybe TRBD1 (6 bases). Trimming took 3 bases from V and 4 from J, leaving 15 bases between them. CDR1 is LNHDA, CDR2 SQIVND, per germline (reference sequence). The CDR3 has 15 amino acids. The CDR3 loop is CASSIGTTGPYGYTF. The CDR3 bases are TGTGCCAGTAGTATTGGTACGACAGGCCCCTATGGCTACACCTTC.

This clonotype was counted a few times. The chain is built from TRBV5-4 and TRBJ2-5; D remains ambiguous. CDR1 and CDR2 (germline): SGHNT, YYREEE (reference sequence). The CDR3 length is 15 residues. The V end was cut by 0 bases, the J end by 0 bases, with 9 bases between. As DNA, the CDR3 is TGTGCCAGCAGCTTGGAGGCTATGTACCAAGAGACCCAGTACTTC. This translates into CASSLEAMYQETQYF. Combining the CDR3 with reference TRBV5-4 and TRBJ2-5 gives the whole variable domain ETGVTQSPTHLIKTRGQQVTLRCSSQSGHNTVSWYQQALGQGPQFIFQYYREEENGRGNFPPRFSGLQFPNYSSELNVNALELDDSALYLCASSLEAMYQETQYFGPGTRLLVL.

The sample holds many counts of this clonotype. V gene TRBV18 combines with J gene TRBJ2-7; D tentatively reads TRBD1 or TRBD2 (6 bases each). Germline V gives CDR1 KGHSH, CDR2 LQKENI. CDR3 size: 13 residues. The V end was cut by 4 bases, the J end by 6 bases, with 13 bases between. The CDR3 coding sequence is TGTGCCAGCTCACTCAAGGGGGGATTCGAGCAGTACTTC. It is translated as CASSLKGGFEQYF.

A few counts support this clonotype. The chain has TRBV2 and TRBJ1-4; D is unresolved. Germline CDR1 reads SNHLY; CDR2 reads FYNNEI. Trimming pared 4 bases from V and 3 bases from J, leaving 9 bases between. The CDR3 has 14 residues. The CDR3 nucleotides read TGTGCCAGCAGTGTATACGGGGCTAATGAAAAACTGTTTTTT. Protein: CASSVYGANEKLFF.

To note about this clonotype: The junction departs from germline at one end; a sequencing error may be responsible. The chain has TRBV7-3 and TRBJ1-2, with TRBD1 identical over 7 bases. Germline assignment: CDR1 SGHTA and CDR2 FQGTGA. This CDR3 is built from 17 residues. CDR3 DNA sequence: TGTGCCAGCAGCGCTAATCCGGGGGGGACAGACCCCTATGGCTACGCCTTC. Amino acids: CASSANPGGTDPYGYAF.

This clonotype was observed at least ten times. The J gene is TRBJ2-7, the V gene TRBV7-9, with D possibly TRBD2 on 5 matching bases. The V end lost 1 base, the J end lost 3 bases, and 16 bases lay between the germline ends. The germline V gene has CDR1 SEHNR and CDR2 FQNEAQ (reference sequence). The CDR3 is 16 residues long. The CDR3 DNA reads TGTGCCAGCAGCTTAGAAAGCGGAAACTACCTCTACGAGCAGTACTTC. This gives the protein CASSLESGNYLYEQYF.

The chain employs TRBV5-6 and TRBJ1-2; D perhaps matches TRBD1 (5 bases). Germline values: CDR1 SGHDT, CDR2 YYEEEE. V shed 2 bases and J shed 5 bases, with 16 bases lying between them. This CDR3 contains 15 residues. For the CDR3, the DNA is TGTGCCAGCAGCTTTGTCCCAGGGTCGGGGTATGGCTACACCTTC. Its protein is CASSFVPGSGYGYTF.

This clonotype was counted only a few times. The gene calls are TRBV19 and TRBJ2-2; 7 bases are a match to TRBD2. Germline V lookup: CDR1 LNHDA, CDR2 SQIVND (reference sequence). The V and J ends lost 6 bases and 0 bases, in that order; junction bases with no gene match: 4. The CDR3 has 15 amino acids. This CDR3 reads CASSREATNTGELFF. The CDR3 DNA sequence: TGTGCCAGTAGCCGGGAGGCCACGAACACCGGGGAGCTGTTTTTT. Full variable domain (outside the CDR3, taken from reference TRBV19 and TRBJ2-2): DGGITQSPKYLFRKEGQNVTLSCEQNLNHDAMYWYRQDPGQGLRLIYYSQIVNDFQKGDIAEGYSVSREKKESFPLTVTSAQKNPTAFYLCASSREATNTGELFFGEGSRLTVL.